The next 28 T cell receptor beta chains were all read from a single sample in a study of blood T cell repertoires in COVID-19. Profiled with immunoSEQ multiplex PCR; TCRdb holds only in-frame clones, not every one. The sample shows a few hundred thousand clones, roughly nine tenths of them seen only once. Sequencing was done on a sample of peripheral blood. These receptors were collected from a woman aged 45-65 years with acute or convalescent COVID-19.

This clone was counted once. The chain has TRBV27 and TRBJ2-3, with TRBD2 identical over 10 bases. The germline gives CDR1 MNHEY, CDR2 SMNVEV (reference sequence). The CDR3 contains 15 residues. The ends lost 6 bases at V and 2 bases at J; junction bases unmatched: 5. CDR3 protein: CASRQTSGATDTQYF. The CDR3 nucleotides read TGTGCCAGCAGACAAACTAGCGGGGCCACAGATACGCAGTATTTT.

This CDR3 reads CASSASRGGTARAKLFF. The CDR3 DNA is TGTGCCAGCAGCGCATCCCGGGGGGGGACGGCGCGAGCAAAACTGTTTTTT. The J gene is TRBJ1-4, the V gene TRBV9, with D maybe TRBD1 (5 bases). V lost 3 bases and J lost 10, with 25 bases in between. The CDR3 contains 17 residues. Germline-derived CDR1 and CDR2 are SGDLS and YYNGEE.

J is TRBJ1-6 and V is TRBV21-1; the D segment call TRBD1 is taken from the table without a DNA check. TRBV21-1 is designated a pseudogene. The CDR3 covers 16 residues. In nucleotides, the CDR3 is TGTGCCAGCAGCAAAGCGCTGGACAGGAGGGGCCAGGCCCTCCACTTT. Its translation is CASSKALDRRGQALHF.

The chain carries TRBV30 and TRBJ2-5; 9 nucleotides align to TRBD1. This CDR3 is built from 15 residues. CDR1 is GTSNPN, CDR2 SVGIG, per germline (reference sequence). With V trimmed by 0 bases and J by 5 bases, 7 bases remained unmatched. The CDR3 region has the DNA TGTGCCTGGAGTGTAACGACAGGGGGGTTCGAGACCCAGTACTTC. Residues: CAWSVTTGGFETQYF.

V usage is TRBV7-9 and J usage is TRBJ2-1; D perhaps matches TRBD2 (6 bases). The CDR3 loop spans 16 amino acids. Germline V gene lookup returns CDR1 SEHNR and CDR2 FQNEAQ (reference sequence). Trimming shortened V by 2 bases and J by 0 bases, and 11 bases separated the two germline ends. The CDR3 sequence is CASSLLGGSSYNEQFF. CDR3 nucleotide sequence: TGTGCCAGCAGCTTACTCGGGGGTAGCTCCTACAATGAGCAGTTCTTC.

The chain combines TRBV18 with TRBJ2-5, with 10 bases fitting TRBD2. The junction had 6 bases not matched to a gene; V was cut back by 3 bases and J by 2 bases. The CDR3 spans 16 residues. Germline V CDR1 and CDR2: KGHSH, LQKENI. The CDR3, as DNA: TGTGCCAGCTCACCGTCGCTAGCGGGAGCTCAAGAGACCCAGTACTTC. Protein sequence: CASSPSLAGAQETQYF.

The rearrangement uses TRBV7-8 and TRBJ2-7, with 10 bases identical to TRBD2. This CDR3 region has 17 residues. V trimming: 1 base; J trimming: 6 bases; junction bases outside the gene matches: 12. Germline CDR1 SGHVS, CDR2 FQNEAQ. CDR3 nucleotides: TGTGCCAGCAGCTTAGAAATAGCGGGAGGCATCATAAGCGAGCAGTACTTC. It specifies CASSLEIAGGIISEQYF.

This clone was picked up a small number of times. This chain joins TRBV7-9 and TRBJ2-7; D not certain. This CDR3 is built from 11 residues. Germline assignment: CDR1 SEHNR and CDR2 FQNEAQ (reference sequence). Between the trimmed V and J ends, which lost 5 bases and 3 bases, there was a span of 5 bases. The CDR3 loop is CASSPNYEQYF. In DNA form, the CDR3 reads TGTGCCAGCAGCCCCAACTACGAGCAGTACTTC.

The chain couples TRBV7-2 to TRBJ1-6; 7 positions match TRBD1. J was trimmed by 0 bases and V by 2 bases; bases with no gene match: 4. From germline, CDR1 is SGHTA and CDR2 FQGNSA. CDR3 length: 17 residues. CDR3 nucleotides: TGTGCCAGCAGCTTACTGACAGGGAGCTCCTATAATTCACCCCTCCACTTT. Residues: CASSLLTGSSYNSPLHF.

V and J are TRBV6-2 or TRBV6-3 and TRBJ1-1; D may be TRBD1 (6 bases). Trimming removed 5 bases from V and 6 bases from J, with 13 bases in between. Per the germline V gene, CDR1 is MNHEY and CDR2 is SVGEGT. The CDR3 is 13 residues long. CDR3 sequence reads: CASSPRDTSEAFF. The DNA of the CDR3 is TGTGCCAGCAGTCCCCGGGACACCTCTGAAGCTTTCTTT.

DNA for the CDR3: TGTGCCAGCAGCTCTGGGACTAGAATGTCCAATGAGCAGTTCTTC. As protein: CASSSGTRMSNEQFF. The chain has TRBV7-2 and TRBJ2-1; TRBD2 aligns across 8 bases. The CDR3 covers 15 residues. The J segment lost 6 bases and the V segment lost 4 bases, leaving 8 bases of the junction unmatched. Germline V gene lookup returns CDR1 SGHTA and CDR2 FQGNSA.

The chain combines TRBV19 with TRBJ2-7, with D possibly TRBD1 on 5 matching bases. CDR3 size: 13 residues. The ends were cut back, 5 bases at V and 5 bases at J, with 13 bases in the middle. Per germline, CDR1 LNHDA and CDR2 SQIVND (reference sequence). The CDR3 loop reads CASSLGPRNEQYF. The CDR3 bases are TGTGCCAGTAGTCTGGGGCCTCGCAACGAGCAGTACTTC.

V gene TRBV4-1 combines with J gene TRBJ2-3; 8 bases are a match to TRBD2. Trimming at V came to 6 bases and at J to 1 base, leaving 9 bases not matched to a gene. The length of the CDR3 is 16 residues. Per germline, CDR1 MGHRA and CDR2 YSYEKL. The CDR3 sequence: CASSPLRAGGTDTQYF. Here the CDR3 DNA reads TGCGCCAGCAGTCCATTAAGAGCGGGAGGCACAGATACGCAGTATTTT.

This chain uses TRBV11-3 with TRBJ2-1; 11 bases line up with TRBD2. The length of the CDR3 is 15 residues. Germline V CDR1 and CDR2: SGHNT, YENEEA. With V trimmed by 5 bases and J by 8 bases, 8 bases remained unmatched. The CDR3 coding sequence is TGTGCCAGCAGCCCACGACTAGCGGGAATCCATGAGCAGTTCTTC. Its translation: CASSPRLAGIHEQFF.

The V and J genes are TRBV4-3 and TRBJ1-2, with a possible D match to TRBD1 (5 bases). This CDR3 spans 14 amino acids. The ends were cut back, 4 bases at V and 0 bases at J, with 9 bases in the middle. In germline, CDR1 is LGHNA, CDR2 YSLEER. The CDR3 sequence is CASSPGPANYGYTF. The DNA for the CDR3 is TGCGCCAGCAGCCCAGGGCCGGCTAACTATGGCTACACCTTC.

The chain uses TRBV15 and TRBJ2-5, with D tentatively TRBD2 (6 bases). This CDR3 contains 15 residues. Germline-derived CDR1 and CDR2 are LNHNV and YYDKDF (reference sequence). V lost 0 bases, J lost 5 bases, and 13 bases lay in between. Written as DNA, the CDR3 is TGTGCCACCAGCAGAGATCCGGCGGCGGGGGAGACCCAGTACTTC. Its protein product is CATSRDPAAGETQYF.

V and J are TRBV19 and TRBJ1-2, with 7 bases lining up with TRBD1. Germline CDR1 LNHDA, CDR2 SQIVND (reference sequence). There are 13 residues in the CDR3. Trimming took 3 bases from V and 8 from J; bases not matched to a gene: 6. CDR3 coding DNA: TGTGCCAGTAGTATCACAGGGGAGTTCGGCTACACCTTC. It encodes CASSITGEFGYTF.

J is TRBJ2-3 and V is TRBV4-2; possibly TRBD2 for D (5 bases). This CDR3 has 15 residues. Germline assignment: CDR1 LGHNA and CDR2 YNFKEQ. Trimming took 6 bases from V and 7 from J, leaving 20 bases between them. CDR3 protein: CASSLEVAGTNTQYF. The CDR3 DNA reads TGTGCCAGCAGTCTCGAGGTGGCGGGTACAAATACGCAGTATTTT.

The chain carries TRBV2 and TRBJ2-7; D possibly corresponds to TRBD1 (5 bases). The germline V gene encodes CDR1 SNHLY and CDR2 FYNNEI. V lost 7 bases and J lost 1, with 14 bases in between. The CDR3 runs to 14 residues. CDR3 sequence reads: CASKNQDRSYEQYF. The CDR3 DNA reads as TGTGCCAGCAAAAACCAAGACAGATCCTACGAGCAGTACTTC.

CDR3 in DNA: TGTGCCAGCAGCTTAGAATGGGACAGATATGGCTACACCTTC. Its protein is CASSLEWDRYGYTF. V is TRBV7-2 and J is TRBJ1-2, with 7 nucleotides matching TRBD1. Germline V gene lookup returns CDR1 SGHTA and CDR2 FQGNSA. The CDR3 runs to 14 residues. After removal of 1 base from V and 5 bases from J, the junction contained 4 bases not matched to a gene.

This chain connects TRBV12-3 or TRBV12-4 to TRBJ2-1; 8 bases are a match to TRBD2. The CDR3 is 13 amino acids. V shed 3 bases, J shed 10 bases, and the junction held 5 bases outside the gene matches. The CDR3 bases are TGTGCCAGCAGTTTCGAAGCGGGAGTCGAGCAGTTCTTC. The encoded protein is CASSFEAGVEQFF.

This rearrangement joins TRBV7-9 to TRBJ2-7, with no clear D. CDR3 size: 13 residues. The ends were cut back, 0 bases at V and 11 bases at J, with 14 bases in the middle. Per germline, CDR1 SEHNR and CDR2 FQNEAQ (reference sequence). CDR3 loop: CASSLASYNPKYF. In DNA form, the CDR3 reads TGTGCCAGCAGCTTAGCGTCTTACAACCCCAAGTACTTC.

The gene calls are TRBV14 and TRBJ2-1; possibly TRBD2 for D (6 bases). The CDR3 loop spans 13 amino acids. Germline V gene data show CDR1 as SGHDN and CDR2 as FVKESK. The V gene lost 8 bases and the J gene lost 13 bases, with 21 bases spanning the gap. The CDR3 nucleotides are TGTGCCAGCGGCAAGGAGGGCCGCGGGACCCAGTTCTTC. It encodes CASGKEGRGTQFF.

The V gene is TRBV4-2, the J gene TRBJ2-1, with a tentative D call TRBD2 (5 bases). V was clipped by 0 bases and J by 9 bases, with 9 bases between them. CDR1 and CDR2 from the germline V gene are LGHNA and YNFKEQ. The CDR3 is 13 amino acids. The CDR3 loop reads CASSQDIAGEQFF. DNA for the CDR3: TGTGCCAGCAGCCAAGATATTGCGGGTGAGCAGTTCTTC.

The count of this clone is one. This chain connects TRBV3-1 (or the pseudogene TRBV3-2) to TRBJ2-1; 13 nucleotides line up with TRBD2. The V gene's germline CDR1 is LGHDT and CDR2 YNNKEL (reference sequence). This CDR3 region has 16 residues. Trimming at V came to 2 bases and at J to 7 bases, leaving 5 bases not matched to a gene. The CDR3 region is CASSQQLAGGQNEQFF. The CDR3 DNA reads TGTGCCAGCAGCCAACAACTAGCGGGGGGGCAAAATGAGCAGTTCTTC.

This clone was detected many times. Other DNA sequences in the sample encode the same CDR3. This chain joins TRBV29-1 and TRBJ1-4; TRBD1 matches at 7 bases. This CDR3 is built from 13 residues. V trimming: 6 bases; J trimming: 6 bases; junction bases outside the gene matches: 7. From germline, CDR1 is SQVTM and CDR2 ANQGSEA. The CDR3 loop is CSVYRGGDEKLFF. The CDR3 nucleotides read TGCAGCGTATACAGGGGAGGAGATGAAAAACTGTTTTTT.

The rearrangement links TRBV5-4 to TRBJ1-1, with D uncertain. V was shortened by 3 bases and J by 5 bases, with 17 bases between the two germline ends. The CDR3 has 15 residues. CDR1 is SGHNT and CDR2 is YYREEE in the germline V gene (reference sequence). In nucleotides, the CDR3 is TGTGCCAGCAGCTCCCCGGCGGGGTCACGGACTGAAGCTTTCTTT. Translating gives CASSSPAGSRTEAFF.

The V gene is TRBV5-1, the J gene TRBJ1-2; possibly TRBD1 for D (5 bases). The CDR3 spans 14 residues. V shed 3 bases and J shed 4 bases, with 13 bases lying between them. Germline V gene sequence: CDR1 SGHRS, CDR2 YFSETQ. CDR3 residues: CASSSPGGSYGYTF. The CDR3 nucleotides are TGCGCCAGCAGCTCCCCCGGGGGGTCCTATGGCTACACCTTC.